This T cell receptor beta chain was identified during a study of T cell responses to AZD1222 COVID-19 vaccine. Measured with immunoSEQ multiplex PCR; TCRdb has only the in-frame clones, and not every one. The top ten clones hold approximately 16% of a sample with about 100,000 clones, 87% of them seen once. Trimming removed 2 bases from V and 7 bases from J, with 12 bases in between. This CDR3 is 14 amino acids long. Germline CDR1 SGHRS, CDR2 YFSETQ. This sequence joins TRBV5-1 and TRBJ1-4, with D possibly TRBD1 on 5 matching bases. The clonotype comes from an adult in good health. The sample in question was peripheral blood, obtained on day 0 of AZD1222 vaccination. The CDR3 DNA reads as TGCGCCAGCAGCTTAGGGGAGATGGGTGAAAAACTGTTTTTT. This codes for CASSLGEMGEKLFF.